This T cell receptor (beta chain) was documented in a study of response to subunit inactivated influenza vaccine. Study results and limitations: Authors suggested each seasonal flu vaccination may recruit only limited numbers of new T cells.

Turning to this clonotype: Its antigen is still unknown.

Germline V lookup: CDR1 SGHDN, CDR2 FVKESK. With 1 base removed from V and 7 bases from J, the gap between germline ends came to 5 bases. The CDR3 totals 12 residues. From the RT-PCR reads, TCRdb called clonotypes with MiXCR, one entry per CDR3 protein. The top ten hold around 13% of the sample, which has 450,000 to 600,000 distinct CDR3 sequences, approximately 7.3% seen once. The clonotype comes from a man between 50 and 69 years old who received an inactivated influenza vaccine. The chain couples TRBV14 to TRBJ2-4; unclear D gene. Sequenced material: PBMCs from blood, taken approximately 25 months after vaccination. The CDR3 bases are TGTGCCAGCAGCCAAGTTAGGAACATTCAGTACTTC. The encoded protein is CASSQVRNIQYF.